This TCR beta chain was captured by sequencing in a study of control samples from healthy donors and cancer patients. The CDR3 loop spans 14 amino acids. From germline, CDR1 is LGHNT and CDR2 FRNRAP. The V and J ends lost 1 base and 3 bases respectively, with 10 bases between them. Data came from immunoSEQ multiplex PCR; TCRdb stores just in-frame clones and leaves some out. The sample records some 110,000 clones, 80% to 90% being singletons. The sequenced sample was blood. V is TRBV12-5 and J is TRBJ2-7; D remains unclear. This TCR was sampled from a woman between 50 and 59 years old in good health. The CDR3 DNA reads TGTGCTAGTGGTTTGGCAGCAGGACGCTACGAGCAGTACTTC. Translating gives CASGLAAGRYEQYF.